These 2 T cell receptor beta chains were sequenced from one sample in a study of blood T cell repertoires in COVID-19. The table came from immunoSEQ multiplex PCR; TCRdb's copy has only in-frame clones and leaves some out. This sample carries 150,000 to 180,000 clones, around 85% of them seen once, and the ten largest clones take over 25%. Specimen: peripheral blood. These receptors were obtained from a woman aged 55-75 years with acute or convalescent COVID-19.

This chain connects TRBV12-5 to TRBJ1-6, with TRBD1 matching 7 bases. CDR3 length: 15 amino acids. V lost 3 bases and J lost 10; bases outside the gene matches: 9. Per germline, CDR1 LGHNT and CDR2 FRNRAP. Here the CDR3 DNA reads TGTGCTAGTGGTTTACAGGGGAATGTCGGCTCACCCCTCCACTTT. This translates into CASGLQGNVGSPLHF. Using reference TRBV12-5 and TRBJ1-6 for the parts outside the CDR3, the full variable domain is DARVTQTPRHKVTEMGQEVTMRCQPILGHNTVFWYRQTMMQGLELLAYFRNRAPLDDSGMPKDRFSAEMPDATLATLKIQPSEPRDSAVYFCASGLQGNVGSPLHFGNGTRLTVT.

This clone occurred a few times. The J gene is TRBJ2-1, the V gene TRBV5-1; a possible D gene is TRBD2 (7 bases). The CDR3 totals 12 residues. V was cut by 10 bases and J by 10 bases, with 18 bases left in between. Per germline, CDR1 SGHRS and CDR2 YFSETQ. The CDR3 loop is CACHRGGEEQFF. DNA of the CDR3: TGCGCCTGCCACCGAGGGGGGGAAGAGCAGTTCTTC.